This TCR beta chain was observed in a study of T cell responses to AZD1222 COVID-19 vaccine. Overall study context: Pooling of second doses given at about 4 or about 12 weeks was done.

The study's findings and limits: A mostly white British donor set with more females was recruited, and clonal diversity was possibly underestimated. Nearly half of spike-specific TCRs reportedly go after variant regions that carry no mutations. Repertoires were obtained only post-peak T cell response.

Note on this clone: Its specificity is unknown.

Germline V gene sequence: CDR1 SGHRS, CDR2 YFSETQ. This CDR3 spans 15 amino acids. J lost 6 bases, V lost 4 bases, and 7 bases had no gene match. The protocol was immunoSEQ multiplex PCR, while the TCRdb copy is restricted to in-frame clones and leaves out a portion. The sample has 130,000 to 150,000 clones; roughly 94% are singletons. The sequences come from peripheral blood, collected on day 0 of AZD1222 vaccination. This clonotype was sampled from an adult in good health. J is TRBJ1-4 and V is TRBV5-1; 9 nucleotides match TRBD1. CDR3: CASSALQGADEKLFF. The CDR3 region has the DNA TGCGCCAGCAGCGCGTTACAGGGGGCGGATGAAAAACTGTTTTTT.